The entry below gives a single T cell receptor beta chain sequence along with its context. Its antigen is unknown. Using immunoSEQ multiplex PCR, the repertoire was profiled, and TCRdb retains in-frame clones only, with some absent. Of 150,000 to 200,000 clones listed, 94% are singletons. This record comes from a study of T cell responses to AZD1222 COVID-19 vaccine. General study points: Spike-wide vaccine-associated CD4 TCRs dominated at 160-218 and 743-854. Among AZD1222 vaccinees, only 5 or 6 were seropositive at baseline. The donor group comprised mostly white British people and more females; the analysis possibly underestimated clonal diversity. Spike-specific TCR depth and breadth grew after two AZD1222 doses.

V was pared by 5 bases and J by 7 bases, with 8 bases of the junction left unmatched. The CDR3 extends over 15 amino acids. Germline V gene lookup returns CDR1 MDHEN and CDR2 SYDVKM. This chain joins TRBV28 and TRBJ2-1, with 10 positions matching TRBD1. The sequenced sample was peripheral blood, obtained 28 days after the second AZD1222 dose. The TCR comes from an adult who received the AZD1222 COVID-19 vaccine. CDR3 DNA: TGTGCCAGCAGTCTGTCCGGGACAGGGGCAAATGAGCAGTTCTTC. Protein product: CASSLSGTGANEQFF. Full variable domain (outside the CDR3, taken from reference TRBV28 and TRBJ2-1): DVKVTQSSRYLVKRTGEKVFLECVQDMDHENMFWYRQDPGLGLRLIYFSYDVKMKEKGDIPEGYSVSREKKERFSLILESASTNQTSMYLCASSLSGTGANEQFFGPGTRLTVL.